The 22 T cell receptor beta chains below were found in one sample sequenced in a study of blood T cell repertoires in COVID-19. Libraries were prepared by immunoSEQ multiplex PCR; TCRdb keeps only in-frame clonotypes and omits some of them. The sample lists 150,000 or so clones, roughly 85% occurring once. The sequenced sample consisted of peripheral blood. The receptors here all came from a human donor in a cohort sampled during active COVID-19.

J is TRBJ2-7 and V is TRBV4-1; 7 bases are a match to TRBD2. Germline CDR1 and CDR2: MGHRA and YSYEKL. After removal of 3 bases from V and 3 bases from J, the junction contained 11 bases not matched to a gene. The CDR3 length is 16 residues. The CDR3 protein is CASSQIVGRGIYEQYF. In DNA, the CDR3 is TGCGCCAGCAGCCAGATCGTGGGGAGGGGTATCTACGAGCAGTACTTC.

The chain has TRBV2 and TRBJ2-3; D might be TRBD2 (6 bases). This CDR3 is 17 amino acids long. V dropped 2 bases and J dropped 4 bases, with 19 bases sitting between them. In germline, CDR1 is SNHLY, CDR2 FYNNEI. CDR3 DNA: TGTGCCAGCAGTGAAAAGGCCGCGACTAGGCGTTCAGATACGCAGTATTTT. Protein sequence: CASSEKAATRRSDTQYF.

The chain recombines TRBV5-6 with TRBJ2-5; a possible D gene is TRBD1 (5 bases). The CDR3 contains 16 residues. V was trimmed by 1 base and J by 1 base, leaving 14 bases between them. CDR1 is SGHDT, CDR2 YYEEEE, per germline. DNA of the CDR3: TGTGCCAGCAGCTTGTGGACGTGGGGCCCCCAAGAGACCCAGTACTTC. It is translated as CASSLWTWGPQETQYF.

V usage is TRBV5-1 and J usage is TRBJ2-1; D unresolved. Trimming left V 0 bases short and J 7 bases short, with 5 bases between. Germline assignment: CDR1 SGHRS and CDR2 YFSETQ. This CDR3 has 12 residues. CDR3 DNA: TGCGCCAGCAGCTTGGCCAGGAATGAGCAGTTCTTC. This codes for CASSLARNEQFF.

This rearrangement joins TRBV7-3 to TRBJ1-3; D is perhaps TRBD1 (5 bases). Germline V CDR1 and CDR2: SGHTA, FQGTGA. V lost 2 bases and J 2 bases, leaving 7 bases between the germline ends. The CDR3 consists of 14 residues. CDR3 bases: TGTGCCAGCAGCTTATCGGGGGCTGGAAACACCATATATTTT. Its translation: CASSLSGAGNTIYF.

V and J are TRBV6-1 and TRBJ2-5; 12 nucleotides line up with TRBD1. There are 16 residues in the CDR3. Germline assignment: CDR1 MNHNS and CDR2 SASEGT. Losses at the gene ends were 4 bases for V and 4 bases for J; bases not matched to a gene: 7. CDR3 nucleotide sequence: TGTGCCAGCAGTGCCCGGGACAGGGGGCTGTTAGAGACCCAGTACTTC. It encodes CASSARDRGLLETQYF.

The CDR3 sequence: CASSPTGRFNNEQFF. The DNA of the CDR3 is TGTGCCAGCAGTCCGACAGGGCGGTTCAACAATGAGCAGTTCTTC. The genes are TRBV28 and TRBJ2-1; 7 positions match TRBD1. The V gene's germline CDR1 is MDHEN and CDR2 SYDVKM. This CDR3 is built from 15 residues. Losses at the gene ends were 5 bases for V and 5 bases for J; bases not matched to a gene: 9.

V usage is TRBV11-3 and J usage is TRBJ2-1; 10 positions agree with TRBD2. Germline CDR1 reads SGHNT; CDR2 reads YENEEA. The CDR3 extends over 14 amino acids. V gave up 2 bases and J gave up 10 bases; unmatched junction bases: 5. This CDR3 is CASSLRLAGVEQFF. In DNA form, the CDR3 reads TGTGCCAGCAGCTTACGGCTAGCGGGAGTGGAGCAGTTCTTC.

The chain uses TRBV5-3 and TRBJ2-5, with 11 bases aligning to TRBD2. TRBV5-3 belongs to the ORF category, with a function that is uncertain. The trim removed 2 bases at V and 5 bases at J, leaving 8 bases unmatched. CDR3 length: 16 amino acids. The CDR3 protein is CARSFITSGSWETQYF. CDR3 nucleotides: TGTGCCAGAAGCTTTATTACTAGCGGGAGCTGGGAGACCCAGTACTTC.

This clone was observed a few times. The rearrangement links TRBV7-9 to TRBJ2-7; 8 bases fit TRBD2. Trimming at V came to 5 bases and at J to 2 bases, leaving 8 bases not matched to a gene. Per germline, CDR1 SEHNR and CDR2 FQNEAQ (reference sequence). This CDR3 is 15 amino acids long. CDR3 in DNA: TGTGCCAGCAGCCCTCAGACTAGCGTAGCCTACGAGCAGTACTTC. As protein: CASSPQTSVAYEQYF.

The CDR3, as DNA: TGTGCCAGCAGGAGACAGGGTGCCTACGAGCAGTACTTC. This encodes CASRRQGAYEQYF. The chain has TRBV28 and TRBJ2-7; 7 bases are shared with TRBD1. The length of the CDR3 is 13 residues. V gave up 6 bases and J gave up 2 bases; unmatched junction bases: 4. Germline V lookup: CDR1 MDHEN, CDR2 SYDVKM.

V gene TRBV19 combines with J gene TRBJ1-2; 7 bases line up with TRBD1. Germline V gives CDR1 LNHDA, CDR2 SQIVND (reference sequence). The CDR3 is made up of 15 amino acids. V was clipped by 1 base and J by 4 bases; unmatched bases: 6. DNA for the CDR3: TGTGCCAGTAGTATAGTAGCTTCAGGGGGCTATGGCTACACCTTC. Its protein is CASSIVASGGYGYTF.

The CDR3 region is CASRTHRDQPQHF. The CDR3 DNA follows: TGTGCCAGCAGGACCCACAGAGATCAGCCCCAGCATTTT. The rearrangement uses TRBV6-5 and TRBJ1-5; D gene unclear. The CDR3 has 13 residues. Trimming pared 6 bases from V and 5 bases from J, leaving 11 bases between. The germline gives CDR1 MNHEY, CDR2 SVGAGI.

The chain is built from TRBV4-1 and TRBJ2-7, with a weak D call TRBD2 (5 bases). The germline V gene encodes CDR1 MGHRA and CDR2 YSYEKL. The V end lost 0 bases, the J end lost 5 bases, and 8 bases lay between the germline ends. The CDR3 runs to 13 residues. The CDR3 nucleotides are TGCGCCAGCAGCCAAGATAACGGGGACGAGCAGTACTTC. Amino acid sequence: CASSQDNGDEQYF.

V and J are TRBV3-1 (or the pseudogene TRBV3-2) and TRBJ2-7, with 10 bases fitting TRBD1. CDR1 and CDR2 from the germline V gene are LGHDT and YNNKEL (reference sequence). The CDR3 length is 15 residues. V lost 3 bases, J lost 2 bases, and 4 bases stayed unmatched. The CDR3 bases are TGTGCCAGCAGCCAGGGACAGGGGCCCCCCTACGAGCAGTACTTC. Translation: CASSQGQGPPYEQYF.

V is TRBV5-8 and J is TRBJ2-7; D may be TRBD1 (6 bases). Trimming took off 4 bases at V and 6 bases at J, with 17 bases between the two ends. The CDR3 contains 14 residues. Looked up from germline, CDR1 is SGHTS and CDR2 is YDEGEE. In nucleotides, the CDR3 is TGTGCCAGCAGCGTACTTAGGGGGATTGGCGAGCAGTACTTC. Its protein is CASSVLRGIGEQYF.

The chain joins TRBV19 to TRBJ1-4, with D hard to call. The germline V gene has CDR1 LNHDA and CDR2 SQIVND (reference sequence). This CDR3 has 12 residues. V shed 5 bases and J shed 10 bases, with 11 bases lying between them. The CDR3 DNA reads TGTGCCAGTAGTGGAGGGTTAACAAAACTGTTTTTT. It is translated as CASSGGLTKLFF.

The chain links TRBV13 to TRBJ2-7, with TRBD2 identical over 8 bases. The J segment lost 2 bases and the V segment lost 2 bases, leaving 5 bases of the junction unmatched. Germline-derived CDR1 and CDR2 are PRHDT and FYEKMQ (reference sequence). The CDR3 contains 15 residues. CDR3 region: CASSLRAGGPYEQYF. CDR3 DNA: TGTGCCAGCAGCTTAAGGGCGGGAGGACCCTACGAGCAGTACTTC.

This rearrangement joins TRBV7-9 to TRBJ1-5; 9 bases are a match to TRBD1. Germline V gene sequence: CDR1 SEHNR, CDR2 FQNEAQ (reference sequence). The J segment lost 4 bases and the V segment lost 1 base, leaving 11 bases of the junction unmatched. CDR3 length: 18 amino acids. As DNA, the CDR3 is TGTGCCAGCAGCTTAGTCAACCTTGGACAGGGGAAGAATCAGCCCCAGCATTTT. This encodes CASSLVNLGQGKNQPQHF.

There are a few counts of this clone. The CDR3, as DNA: TGTGCCAGCAGTGAAAAGTACAGGAGCAATCAGCCCCAGCATTTT. It encodes CASSEKYRSNQPQHF. The rearrangement uses TRBV2 and TRBJ1-5; the D gene is possibly TRBD1 (5 bases). The germline V and J ends were trimmed by 2 bases and 1 base, with 9 bases remaining between them. This CDR3 is 15 amino acids long. CDR1 and CDR2 (germline): SNHLY, FYNNEI.

The genes are TRBV27 and TRBJ2-1; the D gene is possibly TRBD1 (5 bases). Germline CDR1 reads MNHEY; CDR2 reads SMNVEV (reference sequence). V lost 0 bases, J lost 2 bases, and 11 bases lay in between. The CDR3 totals 16 residues. This chain's CDR3 is CASSLSGRAAYNEQFF. The CDR3 nucleotides read TGTGCCAGCAGTTTATCAGGCAGGGCCGCCTACAATGAGCAGTTCTTC.

The rearrangement joins TRBV6-5 to TRBJ2-7, with D possibly TRBD1 on 8 matching bases. The CDR3 has 14 amino acids. The germline gives CDR1 MNHEY, CDR2 SVGAGI. Trimming cost V 6 bases and J 5 bases, with 17 bases left between them. The CDR3 sequence is CASRIGQGGHEQYF. The CDR3 coding sequence is TGTGCCAGCAGAATCGGACAGGGAGGGCACGAGCAGTACTTC.